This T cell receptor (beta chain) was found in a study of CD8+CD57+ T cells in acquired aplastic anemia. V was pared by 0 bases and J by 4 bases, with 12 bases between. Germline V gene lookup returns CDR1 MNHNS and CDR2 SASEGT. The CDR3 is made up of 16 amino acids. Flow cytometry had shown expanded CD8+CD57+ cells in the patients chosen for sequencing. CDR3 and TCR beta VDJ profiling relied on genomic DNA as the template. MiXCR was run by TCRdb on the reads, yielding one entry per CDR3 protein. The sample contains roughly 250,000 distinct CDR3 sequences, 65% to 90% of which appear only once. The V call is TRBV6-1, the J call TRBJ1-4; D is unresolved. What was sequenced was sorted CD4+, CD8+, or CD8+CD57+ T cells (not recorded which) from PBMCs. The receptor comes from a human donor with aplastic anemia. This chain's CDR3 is CASSEAGEQINEKLFF. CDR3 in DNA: TGTGCCAGCAGTGAAGCAGGAGAACAAATTAATGAAAAACTGTTTTTT.